This T cell receptor beta chain was observed in a study of control samples from healthy donors and cancer patients. This clone was detected a few times. The table came from immunoSEQ multiplex PCR; TCRdb's copy has only in-frame clones and leaves some out. The table records 55,000 to 65,000 clones, around 87% of them present only once. CDR1 and CDR2 from the germline V gene are MNHNS and SASEGT. V shed 3 bases and J shed 2 bases, with 12 bases lying between them. The CDR3 contains 15 residues. This TCR was recovered from a woman aged 60-75 years with lung cancer. This chain connects TRBV6-1 to TRBJ2-3; possible D gene TRBD1, 5 bases. What was sequenced was PBMCs. CDR3 amino acids: CASSETWGHTDTQYF. Written as DNA, the CDR3 is TGTGCCAGCAGTGAGACGTGGGGCCACACAGATACGCAGTATTTT.